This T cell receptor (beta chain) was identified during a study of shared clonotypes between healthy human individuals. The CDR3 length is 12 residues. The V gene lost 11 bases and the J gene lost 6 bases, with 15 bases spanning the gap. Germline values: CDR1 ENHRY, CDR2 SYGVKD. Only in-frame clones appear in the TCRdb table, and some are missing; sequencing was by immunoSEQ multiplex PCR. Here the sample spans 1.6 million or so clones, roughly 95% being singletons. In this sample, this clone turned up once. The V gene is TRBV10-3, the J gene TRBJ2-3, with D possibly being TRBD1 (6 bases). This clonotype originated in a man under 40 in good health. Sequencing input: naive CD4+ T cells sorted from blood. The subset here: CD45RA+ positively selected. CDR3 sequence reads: CAASNREDTQYF. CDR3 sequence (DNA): TGTGCCGCCTCGAACAGGGAGGATACGCAGTATTTT.